The rows below give T cell receptor beta chains drawn from one sample of a study of technical replicates of blood from several donors. Generated by immunoSEQ multiplex PCR, the TCRdb table keeps only in-frame clones and is missing some. The table includes some 80,000 clones, roughly 96% detected once. Sequencing input: T cells isolated from PBMCs. These TCRs come from a human donor in good health. Each CDR3 is given with its conserved first and last residue. D genes are given only for firm matches. The listing skips clone size in some rows; elsewhere it reads once, few, many or a size class.

clone_size: NA
d_call: NA
j_call: TRBJ2-7
v_call: TRBV29-1
cdr3_aa: CSVVADYEQYF
cdr3_nt: TGCAGCGTCGTGGCGGACTACGAGCAGTACTTC

clone_size: NA
d_call: NA
j_call: TRBJ2-1
v_call: TRBV11-3
cdr3_aa: CASSSTPGTGFYNEQFF
cdr3_nt: TGTGCCAGCAGCTCGACCCCCGGGACTGGTTTCTACAATGAGCAGTTCTTC

clone_size: NA
d_call: NA
j_call: TRBJ2-2
v_call: TRBV7-9
cdr3_aa: CASSQGQPTGELFF
cdr3_nt: TGTGCCAGCAGCCAGGGGCAACCCACCGGGGAGCTGTTTTTT

clone_size: NA
d_call: NA
j_call: TRBJ1-2
v_call: TRBV28
cdr3_aa: CASTLRNRVPRGYTF
cdr3_nt: TGTGCCAGCACCCTAAGGAACAGGGTCCCAAGGGGCTACACCTTC

clone_size: NA
d_call: TRBD1
j_call: TRBJ2-5
v_call: TRBV10-3
cdr3_aa: CAISEGDRGWETQYF
cdr3_nt: TGTGCCATCAGTGAAGGCGACAGGGGTTGGGAGACCCAGTACTTC

clone_size: NA
d_call: NA
j_call: TRBJ2-7
v_call: TRBV19
cdr3_aa: CASSTRDIAYEQYF
cdr3_nt: TGTGCCAGTAGTACCCGGGACATCGCCTACGAGCAGTACTTC

clone_size: once
d_call: NA
j_call: TRBJ1-5
v_call: TRBV28
cdr3_aa: CASSPTGEVDQPQHF
cdr3_nt: TGTGCCAGCAGCCCAACGGGAGAGGTGGACCAGCCCCAGCATTTT

clone_size: NA
d_call: NA
j_call: TRBJ2-7
v_call: TRBV6-5
cdr3_aa: CASSYSSRRSYEQYF
cdr3_nt: TGTGCCAGCAGTTACTCTTCGCGGAGGTCCTACGAGCAGTACTTC

clone_size: NA
d_call: TRBD1
j_call: TRBJ2-2
v_call: TRBV7-9
cdr3_aa: CASDRVGELFF
cdr3_nt: TGTGCCAGCGACAGGGTGGGGGAGCTGTTTTTT

clone_size: NA
d_call: NA
j_call: TRBJ2-7
v_call: TRBV29-1
cdr3_aa: CSVHTSSYEQYF
cdr3_nt: TGCAGCGTCCATACGAGCTCCTACGAGCAGTACTTC

clone_size: NA
d_call: TRBD2
j_call: TRBJ2-3
v_call: TRBV15
cdr3_aa: CATLSTSGSRWGYTDTQYF
cdr3_nt: TGTGCCACCCTAAGTACTAGCGGGAGTCGGTGGGGCTACACAGATACGCAGTATTTT

clone_size: NA
d_call: NA
j_call: TRBJ1-1
v_call: TRBV4-1
cdr3_aa: CASLNRVEDTEAFF
cdr3_nt: TGCGCCAGCCTGAACAGGGTCGAGGACACTGAAGCTTTCTTT

clone_size: NA
d_call: NA
j_call: TRBJ1-5
v_call: TRBV5-6
cdr3_aa: CASSSDRGQPQHF
cdr3_nt: TGTGCCAGCAGCTCCGATCGAGGACAGCCCCAGCATTTT

clone_size: NA
d_call: NA
j_call: TRBJ2-1
v_call: TRBV15
cdr3_aa: CATSAVSDHQFF
cdr3_nt: TGTGCCACCAGCGCCGTCAGTGATCATCAGTTCTTC

clone_size: NA
d_call: TRBD1
j_call: TRBJ2-2
v_call: TRBV6-1
cdr3_aa: CASRRTGGGTGELFF
cdr3_nt: TGTGCCAGCAGGAGGACAGGGGGAGGTACCGGGGAGCTGTTTTTT

clone_size: NA
d_call: TRBD2
j_call: TRBJ2-2
v_call: TRBV6-4
cdr3_aa: CASRATSGNTGELFF
cdr3_nt: TGTGCCAGCAGGGCGACTAGCGGGAACACCGGGGAGCTGTTTTTT

clone_size: few
d_call: TRBD2
j_call: TRBJ2-1
v_call: TRBV7-9
cdr3_aa: CASSRESSGRSYNEQFF
cdr3_nt: TGTGCCAGCAGCAGGGAATCGAGCGGGAGGTCCTACAATGAGCAGTTCTTC